One and the same sample provided the 21 T cell receptor beta chains below, sequenced in a study of blood T cell repertoires in COVID-19. The table came from immunoSEQ multiplex PCR; TCRdb's copy has only in-frame clones and leaves some out. The data hold around 100,000 clones, with about 89% observed a single time. The sequencing input was peripheral blood. The receptors stem from a man aged 35-49 years with acute or convalescent COVID-19.

The J gene is TRBJ1-4, the V gene TRBV10-3; D is uncertain. This CDR3 has 14 residues. CDR1 and CDR2 from the germline V gene are ENHRY and SYGVKD. V dropped 2 bases and J dropped 5 bases, with 9 bases sitting between them. For the CDR3, the DNA is TGTGCCATCAGTGAGGGCCGAGGAAATGAAAAACTGTTTTTT. This encodes CAISEGRGNEKLFF.

This sequence joins TRBV6-4 and TRBJ1-6, with D possibly TRBD1 on 5 matching bases. The CDR3 consists of 14 residues. Trimming removed 2 bases at V and 10 bases at J, with 12 bases between. CDR1 is MRHNA and CDR2 is SNTAGT in the germline V gene. CDR3 sequence: CASSDQGSGSPLHF. CDR3 DNA: TGTGCCAGCAGTGACCAGGGTAGTGGGTCACCCCTCCACTTT.

The J gene is TRBJ1-2, the V gene TRBV12-3 or TRBV12-4; the D gene is possibly TRBD1 (6 bases). Trimming took off 5 bases at V and 2 bases at J, with 9 bases between the two ends. There are 13 residues in the CDR3. The CDR3 nucleotides read TGTGCCAGCAGTGTACAGGGAAACTATGGCTACACCTTC. The encoded protein is CASSVQGNYGYTF.

The chain employs TRBV10-3 and TRBJ1-4; D possibly corresponds to TRBD1 (6 bases). The V gene's germline CDR1 is ENHRY and CDR2 SYGVKD. Deletions cut 3 bases from V and 0 bases from J, with 11 bases between. The CDR3 consists of 16 residues. CDR3 amino acids: CAISDQGPTTNEKLFF. CDR3 DNA: TGTGCCATCAGTGACCAGGGGCCTACAACTAATGAAAAACTGTTTTTT.

This chain connects TRBV27 to TRBJ2-7, with 9 bases lining up with TRBD1. The CDR3 is 15 residues long. CDR1 is MNHEY and CDR2 is SMNVEV in the germline V gene (reference sequence). V lost 3 bases and J lost 2; bases outside the gene matches: 5. The chain's CDR3 is CASSFQQGATYEQYF. The DNA for the CDR3 is TGTGCCAGCAGTTTCCAACAGGGGGCAACCTACGAGCAGTACTTC.

The chain has TRBV19 and TRBJ2-2; D may be TRBD2 (5 bases). V was clipped by 1 base and J by 6 bases, with 15 bases between them. Per germline, CDR1 LNHDA and CDR2 SQIVND (reference sequence). CDR3 length: 16 residues. CDR3 DNA: TGTGCCAGTAGTATAGTTGAACTAGTCATTCCCGGGGAGCTGTTTTTT. This translates into CASSIVELVIPGELFF. Full variable domain (rest looked up from reference TRBV19 and TRBJ2-2): DGGITQSPKYLFRKEGQNVTLSCEQNLNHDAMYWYRQDPGQGLRLIYYSQIVNDFQKGDIAEGYSVSREKKESFPLTVTSAQKNPTAFYLCASSIVELVIPGELFFGEGSRLTVL.

This chain links TRBV4-3 with TRBJ1-2; tentative D call: TRBD1 (5 bases). Deletions cut 1 base from V and 3 bases from J, with 9 bases between. This CDR3 has 14 residues. The germline V gene encodes CDR1 LGHNA and CDR2 YSLEER. CDR3 in amino acids: CASSQAGRDYGYTF. The DNA for the CDR3 is TGCGCCAGCAGCCAAGCGGGCAGGGACTATGGCTACACCTTC.

The J gene is TRBJ2-3, the V gene TRBV27, with D perhaps TRBD2 (5 bases). The germline gives CDR1 MNHEY, CDR2 SMNVEV (reference sequence). Trimming stripped 3 bases from V and 2 bases from J, with 12 bases between. The CDR3 runs 15 residues. CDR3 loop: CASSLRSGNTDTQYF. Written as DNA, the CDR3 is TGTGCCAGCAGTTTGCGCAGCGGAAACACAGATACGCAGTATTTT.

The chain carries TRBV5-4 and TRBJ2-7, with D possibly being TRBD1 (6 bases). CDR1 is SGHNT, CDR2 YYREEE, per germline (reference sequence). With 2 bases removed from V and 2 bases from J, the gap between germline ends came to 11 bases. The CDR3 spans 14 residues. The CDR3 reads CASSFRDKPYEQYF. For the CDR3, the DNA is TGTGCCAGCAGCTTCCGGGACAAACCCTACGAGCAGTACTTC.

This chain uses TRBV19 with TRBJ2-5, with a tentative D call TRBD1 (6 bases). V was clipped by 6 bases and J by 7 bases, with 12 bases between them. Germline V gives CDR1 LNHDA, CDR2 SQIVND (reference sequence). The CDR3 covers 12 residues. The CDR3 nucleotides read TGTGCCAGTAGACAGGGTCAGGGGACCCAGTACTTC. Protein: CASRQGQGTQYF. The entire variable domain, with the rest obtained from reference TRBV19 and TRBJ2-5, is as follows: DGGITQSPKYLFRKEGQNVTLSCEQNLNHDAMYWYRQDPGQGLRLIYYSQIVNDFQKGDIAEGYSVSREKKESFPLTVTSAQKNPTAFYLCASRQGQGTQYFGPGTRLLVL.

This chain links TRBV7-2 with TRBJ1-2; possible D gene TRBD1, 5 bases. The length of the CDR3 is 13 residues. CDR1 is SGHTA and CDR2 is FQGNSA in the germline V gene. With 6 bases removed from V and 8 bases from J, the gap between germline ends came to 16 bases. CDR3 sequence reads: CASRIGGVSGYTF. Here the CDR3 DNA reads TGTGCCAGCAGGATCGGGGGGGTCAGCGGCTACACCTTC.

This clone has only one observation. V gene TRBV3-1 (or the pseudogene TRBV3-2) combines with J gene TRBJ1-5, with a tentative D call TRBD1 (5 bases). CDR3 length equals 14 residues. Per germline, CDR1 LGHDT and CDR2 YNNKEL (reference sequence). The ends were cut back, 2 bases at V and 6 bases at J, with 11 bases in the middle. The CDR3 coding sequence is TGTGCCAGCAGCCAAAGGACATTGAGTCAGCCCCAGCATTTT. This encodes CASSQRTLSQPQHF.

The J gene is TRBJ1-1, the V gene TRBV11-1; D uncertain. There are 13 residues in the CDR3. The V and J ends lost 4 bases and 4 bases respectively, with 10 bases between them. CDR1 and CDR2 (germline): SGHAT, FQDESV (reference sequence). In DNA, the CDR3 is TGTGCCAGCAGCTGGAGGGAGGGCACTGAAGCTTTCTTT. This gives the protein CASSWREGTEAFF.

The gene calls are TRBV7-3 and TRBJ2-3; D gene uncertain. V gave up 3 bases and J gave up 5 bases, with 12 bases separating them. The CDR3 covers 14 residues. Germline loops: CDR1 SGHTA, CDR2 FQGTGA. The CDR3 DNA is TGTGCCAGCAGCTTCTCAACCCCCAGAGATACGCAGTATTTT. This gives the protein CASSFSTPRDTQYF. The full variable domain, completed using reference TRBV7-3 and TRBJ2-3, is GAGVSQTPSNKVTEKGKYVELRCDPISGHTALYWYRQSLGQGPEFLIYFQGTGAADDSGLPNDRFFAVRPEGSVSTLKIQRTERGDSAVYLCASSFSTPRDTQYFGPGTRLTVL.

The chain joins TRBV5-5 to TRBJ2-7; weak D call: TRBD1 (6 bases). Per the germline V gene, CDR1 is SGHKS and CDR2 is YYEKEE (reference sequence). V dropped 3 bases and J dropped 3 bases, with 13 bases sitting between them. The CDR3 runs to 14 residues. The CDR3 DNA sequence: TGTGCCAGCAGCTCCGAGGGGGTCGGCTACGAGCAGTACTTC. Translating it yields CASSSEGVGYEQYF.

The J gene is TRBJ2-1, the V gene TRBV5-1, with D possibly matching TRBD1 (6 bases). Germline loops: CDR1 SGHRS, CDR2 YFSETQ. The CDR3 runs 14 residues. V was clipped by 4 bases and J by 8 bases, with 16 bases between them. CDR3 in amino acids: CASSEGQGSDEQFF. CDR3 nucleotides: TGCGCCAGCAGCGAGGGTCAGGGGTCAGATGAGCAGTTCTTC.

The V call is TRBV11-3, the J call TRBJ2-7; 9 bases line up with TRBD2. CDR1 SGHNT and CDR2 YENEEA come from the germline V gene. The length of the CDR3 is 15 residues. V was pared by 1 base and J by 3 bases, with 4 bases of the junction left unmatched. The CDR3 sequence: CASSLGAGGDYEQYF. The CDR3 nucleotides read TGTGCCAGCAGCTTAGGAGCGGGAGGAGACTACGAGCAGTACTTC.

As regards this clone: A junction boundary mismatches the germline segment, possibly from a read error. V is TRBV3-1 (or the pseudogene TRBV3-2) and J is TRBJ2-1; 8 bases are a match to TRBD1. The germline V gene has CDR1 LGHDT and CDR2 YNNKEL (reference sequence). CDR3 size: 12 residues. The DNA of the CDR3 is TGTGCCAGCAGCCACGCGACAGGGGCCAGGGTCTTC. This sequence encodes CASSHATGARVF.

The gene calls are TRBV19 and TRBJ1-5, with D perhaps TRBD1 (6 bases). V was pared by 5 bases and J by 6 bases, with 11 bases between. Germline assignment: CDR1 LNHDA and CDR2 SQIVND (reference sequence). The CDR3 totals 13 residues. Here the CDR3 DNA reads TGTGCCAGTAGTGAGGGGGTAGGTCAGCCCCAGCATTTT. The encoded protein is CASSEGVGQPQHF.

This rearrangement joins TRBV5-1 to TRBJ2-1, with TRBD1 as a possible D gene (6 bases). CDR1 SGHRS and CDR2 YFSETQ come from the germline V gene. This CDR3 has 16 amino acids. V was shortened by 7 bases and J by 7 bases, with 24 bases between the two germline ends. The CDR3 coding sequence is TGCGCCAGCTCAACGACGTTGACAGGAGGATTAAATGAGCAGTTCTTC. This translates into CASSTTLTGGLNEQFF.

This clone has only one observation. The chain employs TRBV7-9 and TRBJ2-3, with TRBD2 as a possible D gene (6 bases). Germline-derived CDR1 and CDR2 are SEHNR and FQNEAQ (reference sequence). This CDR3 contains 16 residues. V lost 2 bases to trimming and J lost 2 bases, with 14 bases between them. The DNA for the CDR3 is TGTGCCAGCAGCTTATTTACGGGAGTCCCCACAGATACGCAGTATTTT. Translating it yields CASSLFTGVPTDTQYF.